The 31 T cell receptor beta chains below were found in one sample sequenced in a study of OX40 agonist ivuxolimab in advanced cancers. Profiled with immunoSEQ multiplex PCR; TCRdb holds only in-frame clones, not every one. This table holds fewer than 130,000 clones, roughly 89% found once. Sequenced here: CD4+ or CD8+ T cells sorted from blood, sampled in a trial of the OX40 agonist ivuxolimab. All receptors derive from an adult with an advanced solid tumor such as melanoma, head and neck, liver or kidney cancer.

This chain uses TRBV6-1 with TRBJ2-4; D assignment may be TRBD1 or TRBD2 (5 bases each). Trimming cost V 1 base and J 8 bases, with 12 bases left between them. The germline V gene has CDR1 MNHNS and CDR2 SASEGT. The CDR3 consists of 14 residues. This CDR3 is CASSEVWGIDIQYF. CDR3 DNA: TGTGCCAGCAGTGAAGTTTGGGGGATTGACATTCAGTACTTC.

The gene calls are TRBV19 and TRBJ1-5; 10 bases match TRBD1. J gave up 5 bases and V 4 bases, and 5 bases lay outside the gene matches. Looked up from germline, CDR1 is LNHDA and CDR2 is SQIVND (reference sequence). The CDR3 consists of 15 residues. Here the CDR3 reads CASSRDRGRDQPQHF. The CDR3 nucleotides are TGTGCCAGTAGTAGGGACAGGGGTCGGGATCAGCCCCAGCATTTT.

The V and J genes are TRBV25-1 and TRBJ2-7; D remains ambiguous. The CDR3 runs 13 residues. Trimming left V 5 bases short and J 6 bases short, with 14 bases between. Looked up from germline, CDR1 is MGHDK and CDR2 is SYGVNS. The CDR3 nucleotides are TGTGCCAGCAGTCGTGCCCCGTTGGGCGAGCAGTACTTC. Amino acid sequence: CASSRAPLGEQYF.

V gene TRBV2 combines with J gene TRBJ1-5, with 9 nucleotides matching TRBD1. The CDR3 spans 14 residues. V shed 10 bases, J shed 2 bases, and the junction held 6 bases outside the gene matches. Germline V lookup: CDR1 SNHLY, CDR2 FYNNEI. As DNA, the CDR3 is TGTGCCACTAGTTGGACAGGGGGCAATCAGCCCCAGCATTTT. Protein: CATSWTGGNQPQHF.

The chain joins TRBV7-2 to TRBJ2-7, with 12 bases matching TRBD1. CDR1 SGHTA and CDR2 FQGNSA come from the germline V gene. The CDR3 consists of 16 residues. After removal of 5 bases from V and 4 bases from J, the junction contained 9 bases not matched to a gene. The CDR3 bases are TGTGCCAGCAGCCAAAGTGGGACAGGGGGCGTGTACGAGCAGTACTTC. Protein product: CASSQSGTGGVYEQYF.

The chain joins TRBV6-1 to TRBJ2-7; D is possibly TRBD2 (5 bases). CDR1 is MNHNS, CDR2 SASEGT, per germline. With 4 bases removed from V and 5 bases from J, the gap between germline ends came to 18 bases. The CDR3 has 15 amino acids. The DNA of the CDR3 is TGTGCCAGCAGTGGCCTCGGAGCCGTGAGGGACGAGCAGTACTTC. It encodes CASSGLGAVRDEQYF.

As to this clone: A junction end diverges from the germline sequence, so it may reflect a read error. The chain has TRBV7-7 and TRBJ2-2; either TRBD1 or TRBD2 may supply D (5 bases each). From germline, CDR1 is SSHAT and CDR2 FNYEAQ (reference sequence). The CDR3 is made up of 16 amino acids. The CDR3 is CASSETGTDNTGELFF. Written as DNA, the CDR3 is TGTGCTAGCAGCGAGACCGGGACGGATAACACCGGGGAGCTGTTTTTT.

The rearrangement links TRBV28 to TRBJ2-7; a possible D gene is TRBD1 (6 bases). Germline V gene data show CDR1 as MDHEN and CDR2 as SYDVKM. V lost 6 bases and J lost 3, with 18 bases in between. The CDR3 runs to 15 residues. CDR3 DNA sequence: TGTGCCAGCAGGAACGAACAGGGTTTAGACTACGAGCAGTACTTC. Translation gives CASRNEQGLDYEQYF.

The V call is TRBV6-1, the J call TRBJ1-5; D is possibly TRBD1 (6 bases). Germline values: CDR1 MNHNS, CDR2 SASEGT. V lost 2 bases and J lost 6, with 11 bases in between. This CDR3 spans 14 amino acids. CDR3: CASSEKAGVQPQHF. The CDR3 nucleotides are TGTGCCAGCAGTGAAAAAGCAGGGGTTCAGCCCCAGCATTTT.

The chain has TRBV7-9 and TRBJ2-3, with D maybe TRBD1 (5 bases). From germline, CDR1 is SEHNR and CDR2 FQNEAQ (reference sequence). The CDR3 is made up of 19 amino acids. Trimming shortened V by 2 bases and J by 0 bases, and 21 bases separated the two germline ends. The DNA for the CDR3 is TGTGCCAGCAGCTTATCCCAGGGTTTTGGGTCTTCTAGCACAGATACGCAGTATTTT. Protein sequence: CASSLSQGFGSSSTDTQYF.

The chain couples TRBV15 to TRBJ2-7; D not resolved. The CDR3 consists of 15 residues. V was cut by 0 bases and J by 7 bases, with 16 bases left in between. CDR1 is LNHNV and CDR2 is YYDKDF in the germline V gene (reference sequence). The CDR3 coding sequence is TGTGCCACCAGCAGAGATCTTGACCTCGGTGGGGAGCAGTACTTC. It codes for CATSRDLDLGGEQYF.

The V call is TRBV7-2, the J call TRBJ1-1; D is uncertain. The germline V and J ends were trimmed by 3 bases and 4 bases, with 6 bases remaining between them. Germline CDR1 is SGHTA and CDR2 is FQGNSA. The CDR3 runs to 12 residues. CDR3 region: CASSFTRTEAFF. The CDR3 nucleotides are TGTGCCAGCAGCTTTACACGCACTGAAGCTTTCTTT.

The rearrangement links TRBV9 to TRBJ1-2, with 9 bases fitting TRBD1. Per the germline V gene, CDR1 is SGDLS and CDR2 is YYNGEE. V dropped 2 bases and J dropped 7; count of bases not matched to a gene: 6. This CDR3 spans 14 amino acids. CDR3 sequence reads: CASSVGQGVFGYTF. Here the CDR3 DNA reads TGTGCCAGCAGCGTGGGACAGGGTGTTTTTGGCTACACCTTC. Together with reference TRBV9 and TRBJ1-2, the CDR3 gives the full variable domain: DSGVTQTPKHLITATGQRVTLRCSPRSGDLSVYWYQQSLDQGLQFLIQYYNGEERAKGNILERFSAQQFPDLHSELNLSSLELGDSALYFCASSVGQGVFGYTFGSGTRLTVV.

This chain links TRBV18 with TRBJ1-2; the match to TRBD1 covers 7 bases. Germline trimming cut 2 bases from V and 5 bases from J; bases unmatched to any gene: 5. CDR3 size: 14 residues. The germline V gene encodes CDR1 KGHSH and CDR2 LQKENI. The CDR3 nucleotides read TGTGCCAGCTCACCAGATCCAGGGGGGTATGGCTACACCTTC. Its protein is CASSPDPGGYGYTF.

This chain connects TRBV7-2 to TRBJ1-2; maybe TRBD1 (5 bases). Germline V lookup: CDR1 SGHTA, CDR2 FQGNSA. V was cut by 5 bases and J by 6 bases, with 19 bases left in between. There are 15 residues in the CDR3. CDR3 region: CASSISAGTRDGYTF. The CDR3 nucleotides read TGTGCCAGCAGCATCTCCGCCGGGACTAGGGATGGCTACACCTTC.

V is TRBV4-2 and J is TRBJ1-1; D not resolved. The V end lost 1 base, the J end lost 3 bases, and 12 bases lay between the germline ends. CDR3 length: 15 residues. Germline CDR1 is LGHNA and CDR2 is YNFKEQ. The CDR3 sequence: CASSQGGEFYTEAFF. The CDR3 nucleotides read TGTGCCAGCAGCCAAGGCGGCGAGTTTTACACTGAAGCTTTCTTT.

This chain joins TRBV5-4 and TRBJ1-4; a weak D match, TRBD1 (6 bases). V shed 0 bases and J shed 3 bases, with 12 bases lying between them. In germline, CDR1 is SGHNT, CDR2 YYREEE (reference sequence). CDR3 length equals 16 residues. As DNA, the CDR3 is TGTGCCAGCAGCTTGGACAGGGAACAGTCTAATGAAAAACTGTTTTTT. Protein product: CASSLDREQSNEKLFF.

The chain is built from TRBV19 and TRBJ1-6; TRBD1 is a possible D gene (5 bases). V lost 8 bases and J lost 10, with 18 bases in between. The CDR3 spans 14 residues. The germline V gene encodes CDR1 LNHDA and CDR2 SQIVND (reference sequence). The CDR3 DNA reads as TGTGCCAGTGGGGACTCTAGGTGGGAATCACCCCTCCACTTT. It yields the protein CASGDSRWESPLHF.

The chain combines TRBV6-6 with TRBJ1-1, with 8 bases fitting TRBD1. With V trimmed by 6 bases and J by 10 bases, 4 bases remained unmatched. Germline loops: CDR1 MNHNY, CDR2 SVGAGI (reference sequence). The CDR3 loop spans 11 amino acids. The CDR3 bases are TGTGCCAGCAGCCGCGGACAGGGAGCTTTCTTT. It is translated as CASSRGQGAFF.

The rearrangement joins TRBV9 to TRBJ2-3, with no clear D. This CDR3 has 12 amino acids. CDR1 and CDR2 from the germline V gene are SGDLS and YYNGEE. The ends were cut back, 4 bases at V and 0 bases at J, with 3 bases in the middle. The CDR3 DNA reads as TGTGCCAGCAGCCATAGCACAGATACGCAGTATTTT. As protein: CASSHSTDTQYF.

The V call is TRBV6-5, the J call TRBJ2-3; D might be TRBD1 (6 bases). Germline V gives CDR1 MNHEY, CDR2 SVGAGI. CDR3 size: 14 residues. With 6 bases removed from V and 4 bases from J, the gap between germline ends came to 14 bases. The CDR3 is CASRQGPASDTQYF. For the CDR3, the DNA is TGTGCCAGCAGACAGGGTCCAGCGTCAGATACGCAGTATTTT.

The V gene is TRBV29-1, the J gene TRBJ2-2; D gene uncertain. CDR3 length: 12 residues. The V gene's germline CDR1 is SQVTM and CDR2 ANQGSEA. V was pared by 4 bases and J by 1 base, with 4 bases between. The chain's CDR3 is CSVGQNTGELFF. The CDR3 coding sequence is TGCAGCGTTGGACAGAACACCGGGGAGCTGTTTTTT.

This clone occurred once. The J gene is TRBJ1-5, the V gene TRBV7-2, with 10 bases lining up with TRBD1. V dropped 1 base and J dropped 12; count of bases not matched to a gene: 12. CDR3 length equals 16 residues. Germline V gene sequence: CDR1 SGHTA, CDR2 FQGNSA. For the CDR3, the DNA is TGTGCCAGCAGCTTAGGAGGGACAGGGGTAAGGGAGTACCAGCATTTT. Translating it yields CASSLGGTGVREYQHF. Together with reference TRBV7-2 and TRBJ1-5, the CDR3 gives the full variable domain: GAGVSQSPSNKVTEKGKDVELRCDPISGHTALYWYRQSLGQGLEFLIYFQGNSAPDKSGLPSDRFSAERTGGSVSTLTIQRTQQEDSAVYLCASSLGGTGVREYQHFGDGTRLSIL.

The chain carries TRBV28 and TRBJ2-3; D not certain. Germline-derived CDR1 and CDR2 are MDHEN and SYDVKM. The CDR3 loop spans 11 amino acids. The CDR3 DNA sequence: TGTGCGGGTTCTAGCACAGATACGCAGTATTTT. Protein: CAGSSTDTQYF. The full variable domain, in which reference TRBV28 and TRBJ2-3 provide the parts outside the CDR3, is DVKVTQSSRYLVKRTGEKVFLECVQDMDHENMFWYRQDPGLGLRLIYFSYDVKMKEKGDIPEGYSVSREKKERFSLILESASTNQTSMYLCAGSSTDTQYFGPGTRLTVL.

This chain uses TRBV18 with TRBJ2-1, with 10 bases aligning to TRBD2. V lost 3 bases to trimming and J lost 7 bases; unmatched junction nucleotides: 6. This CDR3 spans 15 amino acids. Germline CDR1 KGHSH, CDR2 LQKENI. The CDR3 DNA is TGTGCCAGCTCACCCCCCAGCGGGAGGGGAAATGAGCAGTTCTTC. It encodes CASSPPSGRGNEQFF.

The V call is TRBV7-2, the J call TRBJ1-1; D might be TRBD1 (5 bases). Germline assignment: CDR1 SGHTA and CDR2 FQGNSA. The CDR3 loop spans 15 amino acids. The germline V and J ends were trimmed by 5 bases and 5 bases, with 18 bases remaining between them. The CDR3 DNA follows: TGTGCCAGCAGCCCACAACCGGACATTAGGACTGAAGCTTTCTTT. Translation: CASSPQPDIRTEAFF.

This clone was recorded only once. The V call is TRBV5-4, the J call TRBJ2-7; 8 positions match TRBD1. Germline V gene data show CDR1 as SGHNT and CDR2 as YYREEE (reference sequence). The CDR3 spans 16 residues. The ends lost 4 bases at V and 0 bases at J; junction bases unmatched: 9. As DNA, the CDR3 is TGTGCCAGCAGCCCTCAGGGCAGGGGGCTCTCCTACGAGCAGTACTTC. It yields the protein CASSPQGRGLSYEQYF.

The chain couples TRBV19 to TRBJ1-4, with D possibly matching TRBD1 (6 bases). Trimming took 6 bases from V and 5 from J, leaving 13 bases between them. CDR3 length: 14 amino acids. In germline, CDR1 is LNHDA, CDR2 SQIVND (reference sequence). In DNA form, the CDR3 reads TGTGCCAGTAGAGTCGGGACATGGAATGAAAAACTGTTTTTT. This translates into CASRVGTWNEKLFF.

The genes are TRBV7-2 and TRBJ2-3; no clear D. The germline V gene has CDR1 SGHTA and CDR2 FQGNSA. The V end was cut by 5 bases, the J end by 1 base, with 10 bases between. CDR3 length equals 14 residues. The CDR3 DNA sequence: TGTGCCAGCAGCCCCTTGAGTCGCACAGATACGCAGTATTTT. Residues: CASSPLSRTDTQYF.

The rearrangement joins TRBV5-6 to TRBJ1-4; D gene unclear. Germline loops: CDR1 SGHDT, CDR2 YYEEEE. Trimming took 1 base from V and 2 from J, leaving 9 bases between them. This CDR3 region has 15 residues. The CDR3 DNA is TGTGCCAGCAGCTTGTATGAGAGGACTAATGAAAAACTGTTTTTT. Protein product: CASSLYERTNEKLFF.

The rearrangement joins TRBV28 to TRBJ2-3; the D is unclear. The CDR3 runs 15 residues. V was pared by 4 bases and J by 2 bases, with 13 bases between. In germline, CDR1 is MDHEN, CDR2 SYDVKM. CDR3 nucleotide sequence: TGTGCCAGCAGTTCCGGACCGACCTTCACAGATACGCAGTATTTT. It codes for CASSSGPTFTDTQYF.